The 32 T cell receptor beta chains in this list originate from one sample, sequenced in a study of blood T cells in healthy people across ages (dated by TCRdb to the mid-2010s). The library relied on 5' RACE. This sample was sequenced with an Illumina HiSeq 2500. A second 7 to 11 cycle PCR used a sample-barcoded 5' primer and a J-beta primer mix. The public reads were run again by TCRdb, first through fastp at Q25 and then through MiXCR, and only productive beta chains were kept. Entries are consolidated by CDR3 protein sequence, retaining the most common genes and DNA. In all, the sample holds about 1,600,000 distinct CDR3 sequences, and 42% of those were seen once. The ten top clones hold 7.9% of the sample. Input material: blood. The receptors were gathered from a woman between 18 and 29 years old in good health.

The V call is TRBV10-3, the J call TRBJ1-1; D gene ambiguous. CDR1 ENHRY and CDR2 SYGVKD come from the germline V gene. The CDR3 covers 14 residues. V lost 2 bases and J 6 bases, leaving 13 bases between the germline ends. The CDR3 nucleotides read TGTGCCATCAGTGAGGGAGGAGGCTGGGCTGAAGCTTTCTTT. It specifies CAISEGGGWAEAFF.

This sequence joins TRBV4-2 and TRBJ2-1, with TRBD1 matching over 9 bases. Losses at the gene ends were 1 base for V and 5 bases for J; bases not matched to a gene: 6. The germline V gene has CDR1 LGHNA and CDR2 YNFKEQ. This CDR3 comprises 16 residues. This CDR3 is CASSQVGTGKDNEQFF. The CDR3 nucleotides read TGTGCCAGCAGCCAAGTTGGGACAGGGAAGGACAATGAGCAGTTCTTC.

This clonotype was counted between two and nine times. The rearrangement uses TRBV11-2 and TRBJ2-3; D might be TRBD2 (5 bases). The CDR3 sequence is 14 residues long. CDR1 SGHAT and CDR2 FQNNGV come from the germline V gene. Trimming left V 7 bases short and J 4 bases short, with 15 bases between. CDR3: CASTLEVGSDTQYF. CDR3 DNA sequence: TGTGCCAGCACTCTGGAGGTGGGATCAGATACGCAGTATTTT.

There are a few counts of this clonotype. As DNA, the CDR3 is TGTGCCAGCAGTTTCTACAGGGAGCCGGAGCAGTACTTC. Translated, it gives CASSFYREPEQYF. V gene TRBV12-3 or TRBV12-4 combines with J gene TRBJ2-7; D might be TRBD1 (6 bases). This CDR3 has 13 residues. The ends were cut back, 3 bases at V and 7 bases at J, with 13 bases in the middle.

This chain's CDR3 is CASSLALGLAPWFF. Here the CDR3 DNA reads TGTGCCAGCAGCTTAGCGCTGGGACTAGCGCCTTGGTTCTTC. The J gene is TRBJ2-1, the V gene TRBV7-6; 10 bases agree with TRBD2. The V gene end was trimmed by 0 bases and the J gene end by 15 bases; junction bases not matched to a gene: 8. The V gene's germline CDR1 is SGHVS and CDR2 FNYEAQ. This CDR3 has 14 amino acids.

In its sample, this clonotype was seen once. The chain recombines TRBV20-1 with TRBJ2-1, with TRBD1 as a possible D gene (5 bases). CDR1 DFQATT and CDR2 SNEGSKA come from the germline V gene (reference sequence). With 3 bases removed from V and 9 bases from J, the gap between germline ends came to 9 bases. The CDR3 loop spans 11 amino acids. CDR3 in amino acids: CSASQGGEQFF. In DNA form, the CDR3 reads TGCAGTGCTAGTCAGGGCGGTGAGCAGTTCTTC.

On this clonotype: An end of the junction differs from the germline gene, which may be a read error. The chain employs TRBV5-1 and TRBJ2-4, with D unclear. The end of the DNA aligns better with TRBJ2-7, so the J call may be wrong. This CDR3 contains 15 residues. Germline V gene lookup returns CDR1 SGHRS and CDR2 YFSETQ. CDR3 protein: CASSLGFQSSYEQYF. In DNA form, the CDR3 reads TGCGCCAGTAGCTTGGGGTTCCAATCCAGTTACGAGCAGTACTTC.

The V gene is TRBV6-6, the J gene TRBJ2-1, with 7 bases fitting TRBD1. V was clipped by 4 bases and J by 8 bases; unmatched bases: 8. In germline, CDR1 is MNHNY, CDR2 SVGAGI (reference sequence). CDR3 length: 14 amino acids. The CDR3 DNA is TGTGCCAGCAGTTCCCCAGGGGGTAAGGATGAGCAGTTCTTC. Protein: CASSSPGGKDEQFF.

The gene calls are TRBV6-6 and TRBJ2-4; 7 bases agree with TRBD1. The J call is doubtful: the DNA matches TRBJ2-7 better. CDR1 is MNHNY, CDR2 SVGAGI, per germline (reference sequence). CDR3 length: 15 residues. The DNA of the CDR3 is TGTGCCACTAGATCTCCGGGGACAGTTACTTACGAGCAGTACTTC. It codes for CATRSPGTVTYEQYF.

The rearrangement joins TRBV7-9 to TRBJ2-2; TRBD2 matches 7 bases. This CDR3 is 14 amino acids long. Trimming cost V 10 bases and J 6 bases; bases outside gene matches: 11. Germline V gives CDR1 SEHNR, CDR2 FQNEAQ (reference sequence). In DNA form, the CDR3 reads TGTGCCACCGGCCGGGCGGGAGTAGCCGGGGAGCTGTTTTTT. Amino acid sequence: CATGRAGVAGELFF.

There are a few counts of this clonotype. The rearrangement joins TRBV18 to TRBJ2-5; possibly TRBD2 for D (6 bases). CDR1 is KGHSH and CDR2 is LQKENI in the germline V gene. V was trimmed by 4 bases and J by 1 base, leaving 10 bases between them. The CDR3 has 14 amino acids. The CDR3: CASSLGLRQETQYF. The CDR3 region has the DNA TGTGCCAGCTCACTGGGACTTCGCCAAGAGACCCAGTACTTC.

The rearrangement links TRBV6-2 or TRBV6-3 to TRBJ1-4; D is uncertain. The germline V gene encodes CDR1 MNHEY and CDR2 SVGEGT. CDR3 length: 12 residues. The germline V and J ends were trimmed by 9 bases and 4 bases, with 9 bases remaining between them. CDR3 in amino acids: CARQKYNEKLFF. The DNA for the CDR3 is TGTGCCAGGCAGAAGTATAATGAAAAACTGTTTTTT.

V and J are TRBV5-1 and TRBJ1-1, with a tentative D call TRBD1 (5 bases). Deletions cut 4 bases from V and 2 bases from J, with 18 bases between. Per the germline V gene, CDR1 is SGHRS and CDR2 is YFSETQ. The CDR3 runs to 16 residues. Here the CDR3 reads CASSPGAGRSNTEAFF. The CDR3 DNA reads as TGCGCCAGCAGCCCGGGAGCGGGGCGGTCTAACACTGAAGCTTTCTTT.

This clonotype has a handful of counts. The V call is TRBV20-1, the J call TRBJ1-5; TRBD1 might be the D (5 bases). Per the germline V gene, CDR1 is DFQATT and CDR2 is SNEGSKA (reference sequence). V was clipped by 0 bases and J by 3 bases, with 12 bases between them. The CDR3 length is 15 residues. The CDR3 is CSAREGSRANQPQHF. The CDR3 bases are TGCAGTGCTAGAGAGGGGAGCAGGGCCAATCAGCCCCAGCATTTT.

The V and J genes are TRBV15 and TRBJ2-3; D not certain. Germline CDR1 is LNHNV and CDR2 is YYDKDF (reference sequence). V lost 0 bases and J lost 6, with 16 bases in between. The CDR3 is 16 amino acids. As DNA, the CDR3 is TGTGCCACCAGCAGAGATCGAGGCGGAGAAGTGGATACGCAGTATTTT. Translating gives CATSRDRGGEVDTQYF.

This clonotype came up a few times. The CDR3 DNA follows: TGTGCCAGCAGTTTTCGCACGTCAGGGCAGTACGAGCAGTACTTC. It is translated as CASSFRTSGQYEQYF. V and J are TRBV27 and TRBJ2-7; D is possibly TRBD1 (5 bases). Per the germline V gene, CDR1 is MNHEY and CDR2 is SMNVEV (reference sequence). CDR3 size: 15 residues. V was cut by 3 bases and J by 4 bases, with 16 bases left in between.

The V call is TRBV5-6, the J call TRBJ2-1, with 9 bases aligning to TRBD2. The CDR3 has 16 amino acids. The V segment lost 4 bases and the J segment 5 bases; nucleotides outside the gene matches: 10. Germline-derived CDR1 and CDR2 are SGHDT and YYEEEE. CDR3 in amino acids: CASSDRLAGVNNEQFF. In nucleotides, the CDR3 is TGTGCCAGCAGCGACCGGTTAGCGGGGGTCAACAATGAGCAGTTCTTC.

V gene TRBV12-3 or TRBV12-4 combines with J gene TRBJ1-1, with D possibly being TRBD1 (5 bases). The CDR3 is made up of 14 amino acids. V lost 3 bases to trimming and J lost 3 bases, with 11 bases between them. The CDR3 loop is CASSFQGEYTEAFF. CDR3 coding DNA: TGTGCCAGCAGTTTTCAGGGAGAATACACTGAAGCTTTCTTT.

This chain links TRBV2 with TRBJ2-7; no reliable D call. Trimming pared 5 bases from V and 3 bases from J, leaving 11 bases between. The V gene's germline CDR1 is SNHLY and CDR2 FYNNEI. The length of the CDR3 is 13 residues. In nucleotides, the CDR3 is TGTGCCAGCAGTCCTGCGCTCTACTACGAGCAGTACTTC. Its protein product is CASSPALYYEQYF.

This clonotype was counted a few times. This sequence joins TRBV20-1 and TRBJ2-1; 8 nucleotides match TRBD1. This CDR3 spans 13 amino acids. Per germline, CDR1 DFQATT and CDR2 SNEGSKA (reference sequence). After removal of 6 bases from V and 8 bases from J, the junction contained 9 bases not matched to a gene. CDR3 amino acids: CSAGTGGVDEQFF. The CDR3 DNA sequence: TGCAGTGCAGGGACAGGAGGTGTCGATGAGCAGTTCTTC.

J is TRBJ2-2 and V is TRBV20-1, with a weak D call TRBD1 (7 bases). The germline V gene encodes CDR1 DFQATT and CDR2 SNEGSKA (reference sequence). The CDR3 has 14 amino acids. Deletions cut 5 bases from V and 4 bases from J, with 14 bases between. This CDR3 reads CSASRGDLTGELFF. The CDR3, as DNA: TGCAGTGCTTCCAGGGGGGACCTCACCGGGGAGCTGTTTTTT.

This clonotype was detected only a few times. CDR3 nucleotides: TGCAGTGCTAGAGGGACCCTGGGGGGAAATACGCAGTATTTT. Its translation is CSARGTLGGNTQYF. The genes are TRBV20-1 and TRBJ2-3, with D perhaps TRBD2 (6 bases). Germline V lookup: CDR1 DFQATT, CDR2 SNEGSKA (reference sequence). This CDR3 contains 14 residues. V lost 1 base and J 7 bases, leaving 15 bases between the germline ends.

The chain employs TRBV4-1 and TRBJ2-1; D unclear. Germline assignment: CDR1 MGHRA and CDR2 YSYEKL. The V end lost 0 bases, the J end lost 3 bases, and 12 bases lay between the germline ends. This CDR3 is 16 amino acids long. The CDR3 DNA reads as TGCGCCAGCAGCCAAGAAGTTGGGCTAGTCTACAATGAGCAGTTCTTC. Its protein product is CASSQEVGLVYNEQFF.

This chain connects TRBV12-3 or TRBV12-4 to TRBJ2-1, with TRBD2 matching over 11 bases. The CDR3 loop spans 17 amino acids. Trimming removed 4 bases from V and 0 bases from J; junction bases left unmatched: 5. The CDR3, as DNA: TGTGCCAGCAGTTACCGACTAGCGGGAATCTCCTACAATGAGCAGTTCTTC. This gives the protein CASSYRLAGISYNEQFF.

The rearrangement links TRBV10-2 to TRBJ2-1; TRBD2 aligns across 12 bases. This CDR3 has 20 amino acids. After removal of 4 bases from V and 4 bases from J, the junction contained 17 bases not matched to a gene. Germline loops: CDR1 WSHSY, CDR2 SAAADI. Written as DNA, the CDR3 is TGCGCCAGCAGTGGGTCCCCGACTAGCGGGAGCAAGAGGTATTACAATGAGCAGTTCTTC. Its protein is CASSGSPTSGSKRYYNEQFF.

This clonotype was seen a handful of times. The J gene is TRBJ2-1, the V gene TRBV7-9, with 9 bases identical to TRBD2. With V trimmed by 3 bases and J by 8 bases, 8 bases remained unmatched. This CDR3 has 15 residues. Per germline, CDR1 SEHNR and CDR2 FQNEAQ (reference sequence). CDR3 region: CASSFQLAGVYEQFF. CDR3 nucleotides: TGTGCCAGCAGCTTTCAATTAGCGGGAGTCTATGAGCAGTTCTTC. The complete variable domain, with remaining parts taken from reference TRBV7-9 and TRBJ2-1, reads DTGVSQNPRHKITKRGQNVTFRCDPISEHNRLYWYRQTLGQGPEFLTYFQNEAQLEKSRLLSDRFSAERPKGSFSTLEIQRTEQGDSAMYLCASSFQLAGVYEQFFGPGTRLTVL.

Remarks on this clonotype: The junction departs from the called germline gene at one end, perhaps through a read error. J is TRBJ2-2 and V is TRBV15, with 8 bases fitting TRBD2. The CDR3 has 15 amino acids. Germline V CDR1 and CDR2: LNHNV, YYDKDF (reference sequence). The CDR3 reads CVTSPRLASVGELFF. CDR3 nucleotides: TGTGTCACCAGCCCTCGACTAGCGTCCGTCGGGGAGCTGTTTTTT.

The table lists this clonotype with a few counts. The chain links TRBV7-2 to TRBJ2-3; 10 positions match TRBD2. Trimming at V came to 5 bases and at J to 5 bases, leaving 7 bases not matched to a gene. This CDR3 spans 15 amino acids. Germline V gives CDR1 SGHTA, CDR2 FQGNSA. As DNA, the CDR3 is TGTGCCAGCAGCCCCCCCCGGACTAGCGGAGATACGCAGTATTTT. This sequence encodes CASSPPRTSGDTQYF.

The gene calls are TRBV20-1 and TRBJ2-3; 9 bases are a match to TRBD1. Germline lookup yields CDR1 DFQATT and CDR2 SNEGSKA (reference sequence). V dropped 2 bases and J dropped 5; count of bases not matched to a gene: 5. The CDR3 consists of 14 residues. The CDR3 protein is CSARRQGVGDTQYF. The CDR3, as DNA: TGCAGTGCTAGAAGACAGGGGGTCGGAGATACGCAGTATTTT.

The J gene is TRBJ2-3, the V gene TRBV20-1; D gene unclear. This CDR3 region has 16 residues. Germline CDR1 reads DFQATT; CDR2 reads SNEGSKA (reference sequence). Trimming pared 1 base from V and 1 base from J, leaving 15 bases between. In nucleotides, the CDR3 is TGCAGTGCTAGAGGAGGTGATTTTGGAGGCACAGATACGCAGTATTTT. Its translation: CSARGGDFGGTDTQYF.

The gene calls are TRBV29-1 and TRBJ2-2; TRBD1 matches at 10 bases. Losses at the gene ends were 3 bases for V and 7 bases for J; bases not matched to a gene: 5. The CDR3 has 14 amino acids. Germline assignment: CDR1 SQVTM and CDR2 ANQGSEA. This chain's CDR3 is CSVEWDRGIGELFF. For the CDR3, the DNA is TGCAGCGTTGAGTGGGACAGGGGAATCGGGGAGCTGTTTTTT.

This CDR3 reads CASSVRDSSQETQYF. CDR3 nucleotide sequence: TGTGCCAGCAGCGTTCGGGACAGCTCCCAAGAGACCCAGTACTTC. This chain joins TRBV9 and TRBJ2-7; 7 bases fit TRBD1. TRBJ2-5 explains the end of the DNA better; the J call may be wrong. The CDR3 runs to 15 residues. Germline V gene lookup returns CDR1 SGDLS and CDR2 YYNGEE.